A selection of T cell receptor beta chains follows, all from one sample in a study of blood T cells in healthy people across ages. TCRdb reanalysed the 5' RACE reads using MiXCR and keeps one entry per CDR3 protein. The data hold 550,000 to 650,000 distinct CDR3 sequences, with approximately 30% observed a single time. Input material: blood. The receptor set was obtained from a woman older than 75 in good health. Each CDR3 is given with its conserved first and last residue. The order of the fields is V gene, D gene, J gene, clone size, CDR3 DNA, CDR3 protein. D genes are given only for firm matches. Size tells how often a clone was seen (once, few, many) or the class of an expanded clone, and some rows leave it out.

TRBV5-1,TRBD1,TRBJ1-1,.,TGCGCCAGCGGCCCAGGGGGCAGGAACACTGAAGCTTTCTTT,CASGPGGRNTEAFF
TRBV7-9,.,TRBJ2-3,many,TGTGCCAGCAGCCCCCCAGGGTTGCGAGAGGATACGCAGTATTTT,CASSPPGLREDTQYF
TRBV4-3,.,TRBJ2-5,many,TGCGCCAGCAGCCCAGGGCCTCTGGAGACCCAGTACTTC,CASSPGPLETQYF
TRBV9,.,TRBJ1-5,.,TGTGCCAGCAGCGTAGACCCCCGATCAGGAAGTCAGCCCCAGCATTTT,CASSVDPRSGSQPQHF
TRBV7-9,.,TRBJ2-5,.,TGTGCCAGCAGCTTCAAATTAAATGAGCAGTACTTC,CASSFKLNEQYF
TRBV7-2,.,TRBJ2-2,few,TGTGCCAGCGGCTCGGCCGGGGGTCACACCGGGGAGCTGTTTTTT,CASGSAGGHTGELFF
TRBV28,.,TRBJ1-2,many,TGTGCCAGCAGTTTGACAAGGAAGTATGGCTACACCTTC,CASSLTRKYGYTF
TRBV4-3,.,TRBJ2-1,.,TGCGCCAGCAGCTTCGACTGGGACGAGGGCAATGAGCAGTTCTTC,CASSFDWDEGNEQFF
TRBV27,TRBD1,TRBJ2-5,.,TGTGCCAGCAGTTCTGACAGGGTCAACTACAATGAGCAGTACTTC,CASSSDRVNYNEQYF
TRBV30,.,TRBJ1-4,.,TGTGCCTGGAGTGGGACGGGTAATGAAAAACTGTTTTTT,CAWSGTGNEKLFF
TRBV7-9,.,TRBJ1-5,many,TGTGCCAGCAGCCACGGGGGAGGCAATCAGCCCCAGCATTTT,CASSHGGGNQPQHF
TRBV19,TRBD2,TRBJ2-3,.,TGTGCCAGTAGGCTAGCGGGGGGGAACCCGGGACATACGCAGTATTTT,CASRLAGGNPGHTQYF
TRBV11-1,.,TRBJ1-1,few,TGTGCCAGCAGTACTACAAGTAACACTGAAGCTTTCTTT,CASSTTSNTEAFF
TRBV4-2,.,TRBJ1-3,.,TGTGCCAGCAGCCAAGAAGGGAGCAGCCTGGGAAACACCATATATTTT,CASSQEGSSLGNTIYF
TRBV7-2,.,TRBJ2-1,many,TGTGCCAGCAGCTCCTCCGGGACACTCAATGAGCAGTTCTTC,CASSSSGTLNEQFF
TRBV7-3,.,TRBJ2-1,.,TGTGCCAGCAGCCCGGGACTTGTGATTGAGCAGTTCTTC,CASSPGLVIEQFF
TRBV9,TRBD1,TRBJ2-5,.,TGTGCCAGCAGCATGACCTGGGCTGAGGGGACAGGGGTCCAAGAGACCCAGTACTTC,CASSMTWAEGTGVQETQYF
TRBV20-1,TRBD2,TRBJ2-1,.,TGCAGTGCTGGGGAGCGGGAGCGGGGTGAGCAGTTCTTC,CSAGERERGEQFF
TRBV7-9,.,TRBJ2-7,many,TGTGCCAGCAGCCACCCTTATGGCTACGAGCAGTACTTC,CASSHPYGYEQYF
TRBV7-2,TRBD1,TRBJ1-2,many,TGTGCCAGCAGCCTAGGAATCCTCCCGGGACAGGGCTATGGCTACACCTTC,CASSLGILPGQGYGYTF
TRBV20-1,.,TRBJ1-5,.,TGCAGTGCTAGCTCATCCAGGACAGTCAATCAGTCCCAGCATTTT,CSASSSRTVNQSQHF
TRBV7-9,.,TRBJ1-1,.,TGTGCCAGCAGTAGGGTAGAGGGGAGTACTGAAGCTTTCTTT,CASSRVEGSTEAFF
TRBV6-1,.,TRBJ1-1,.,TGTGCCAGCAGTGAAAAGACAGGGAACACTGAAGCTTTCTTT,CASSEKTGNTEAFF
TRBV20-1,.,TRBJ2-7,many,TGCAGTGCTAGATCAATGATAAGGGGGGCGAACTACGAGCAGTACTTC,CSARSMIRGANYEQYF
TRBV7-9,.,TRBJ2-5,.,TGTGCCGGCAGCTTAGTCCGTCTGACCCAGTACTTC,CAGSLVRLTQYF
TRBV3-1,.,TRBJ1-1,many,TGTGCCAGCAGCCAAGTTCTATCAGGGGACACTGAAGCTTTCTTT,CASSQVLSGDTEAFF
TRBV6-1,TRBD2,TRBJ2-5,many,TGTGCCAGCAGTGAAACCGGACTAGCGGGGGGGCGGGAGACCCAGTACTTC,CASSETGLAGGRETQYF
TRBV20-1,TRBD1,TRBJ2-3,.,TGCAGTGCTCCAAAGACAGGGGGCACAGATACGCAGTATTTT,CSAPKTGGTDTQYF
TRBV7-2,.,TRBJ1-2,.,TGTGCCAGCAGCTCCCAGGGATACTATGGCTACACCTTC,CASSSQGYYGYTF
TRBV20-1,.,TRBJ1-2,.,TGCAGTGCTAGCCCCCCTGGGGTGGGTGGCTACACCTTC,CSASPPGVGGYTF
TRBV20-1,TRBD2,TRBJ2-5,.,TGCAGTGCCGGGACTAGCGGGGGGGGGTATCAAGAGACCCAGTACTTC,CSAGTSGGGYQETQYF
TRBV20-1,.,TRBJ2-7,many,TGCAGTGCTCTGATCCCCAGGGAACCCTACGAGCAGTACTTC,CSALIPREPYEQYF
TRBV20-1,.,TRBJ2-1,.,TGCAGTGCCACCCCCTACAATGAGCAGTTCTTC,CSATPYNEQFF
TRBV5-1,.,TRBJ1-2,many,TGCGCCAGCAGCATGGACTCGACGGGGTATGGCTACACCTTC,CASSMDSTGYGYTF
TRBV18,TRBD2,TRBJ2-4,many,TGTGCCAGCTCACCCTTCCAGCGGGAGCCTTTGAACATTCAGTACTTC,CASSPFQREPLNIQYF
TRBV20-1,.,TRBJ2-3,.,TGCAGTGCGTGGGACGGGGTATTGACAGATACGCAGTATTTT,CSAWDGVLTDTQYF
TRBV20-1,TRBD2,TRBJ2-3,many,TGCAGTGCTACGGGACTAGCGGATGTCACAGATACGCAGTATTTT,CSATGLADVTDTQYF
TRBV12-3/TRBV12-4,TRBD2,TRBJ2-3,few,TGTGCCAGCACCCGCCCGCTAGCGGGGTTTAGCACAGATACGCAGTATTTT,CASTRPLAGFSTDTQYF
TRBV11-1,.,TRBJ1-1,.,TGTGCCAGCAGCTTAGGCACAGGGAGGAACGCTGAAGCTTTCTTT,CASSLGTGRNAEAFF
TRBV5-1,.,TRBJ1-2,.,TGCGCCAGCAGCTGGGATCTGGGGGACTATGGCTACACCTTC,CASSWDLGDYGYTF
TRBV20-1,.,TRBJ1-1,many,TGCAGTGCTAAGTATATCCGGGTGGGCACTGAAGCTTTCTTT,CSAKYIRVGTEAFF
TRBV29-1,.,TRBJ2-7,.,TGCAGCGTTATAGGGCCACTGTCCTACGAGCAGTACTTC,CSVIGPLSYEQYF
TRBV29-1,TRBD1,TRBJ2-2,few,TGCAGCGTTGACAGGGGGCAGGTCACCGGGGAGCTGTTTTTT,CSVDRGQVTGELFF
TRBV7-3,.,TRBJ2-6,many,TGTGCCAGCAGCAGAGGGGCCTTCTCTGGGGCCAACGTCCTGACTTTC,CASSRGAFSGANVLTF
TRBV27,TRBD2,TRBJ2-3,.,TGTGCCAGCAGTTTCTCTAGCGGGGGGCCGCAAACTCACACAGATACGCAGTATTTT,CASSFSSGGPQTHTDTQYF
TRBV24-1,.,TRBJ1-1,.,TGTGCCACCAGTGATAAGGGGGAAGCTTTCTTT,CATSDKGEAFF
TRBV7-2,.,TRBJ1-5,.,TGTACCAGCAGCTTGTGGAGCGAACAGCCCCAGCATTTT,CTSSLWSEQPQHF
TRBV6-5,.,TRBJ2-3,.,TGTGCCAGCAGTTACTCGAACCGGGGACCCACCACAGATACGCAGTATTTT,CASSYSNRGPTTDTQYF
TRBV29-1,.,TRBJ1-3,once,TGCAGCGTCTCCACCAGGATTACCTCTGGAAACACCATATATTTT,CSVSTRITSGNTIYF
TRBV9,.,TRBJ2-7,.,TGTGCCAGCAGCGTCTCTTCTCAGGGGTCCTCCTACAATGAGCAGTACTTC,CASSVSSQGSSYNEQYF
TRBV12-3/TRBV12-4,.,TRBJ2-2,.,TGTGCCAGCAGTTTAGAGGGGGGGGGCGCAAACACCGGGGAGCTGTTTTTT,CASSLEGGGANTGELFF